This entry describes one TCR beta chain. The data are from a study of cytomegalovirus exposure and HLA in healthy donors. The data were produced by immunoSEQ multiplex PCR, yet TCRdb's version contains in-frame clones alone and is incomplete. This sample has approximately 120,000 clones, with about 96% found just once. CDR3 length: 15 residues. The V gene's germline CDR1 is MNHEY and CDR2 SVGAGI. Trimming took off 5 bases at V and 9 bases at J, with 20 bases between the two ends. The clonotype comes from a man in his late teens or twenties in good health and CMV-seronegative. The material sequenced was PBMCs. The V gene is TRBV6-5, the J gene TRBJ1-5, with a weak D call TRBD1 (5 bases). The CDR3 spells CASSASGRAGRPQHF. CDR3 coding DNA: TGTGCCAGCAGTGCGTCAGGTAGGGCAGGGCGGCCCCAGCATTTT.